Described below is a single T cell receptor beta chain sequence and its context. Its antigen is still unknown. The record has no base qualities; no much larger clone is one base away. The cohort consisted of 650 to 700 healthy bone marrow donors. Cohort members were all nominally healthy when sampled, although unrecorded immune exposures were likely present. The donor tested CMV seronegative and was one of the 352 seronegative cohort members. Each donor provided a peripheral blood sample, and peripheral blood mononuclear cells were used for TCR beta sequencing. The Qiagen DNeasy Blood Extraction Kit was used to extract genomic DNA from the blood cell samples. The library was built by means of the immunoSEQ multiplex PCR assay. For the multiplex PCR, a mixture combining 60 forward primers for TCR Vbeta segments and 13 reverse primers for TCR Jbeta segments was used. The CDR3 region of rearranged TCR beta genes was amplified from genomic DNA by a multiplex PCR assay. Amplified TCR beta libraries were sequenced as 87-base-pair reads on the Illumina HiSeq System. On the authors' methods: A later analysis tallied roughly 76 million unique TCR beta chains across the 640 or so repertoires, and around 9.9 million of those chains were shared by two or more donors. A nearest-neighbor algorithm error-corrected the raw reads and collapsed the reads into unique sequences, merging closely related sequences to remove PCR and sequencing errors. V, D and J gene segments were assigned by aligning CDR3 sequences to IMGT reference sequences. For a sequence to be retained, at least a six-nucleotide match to both a V gene segment and a J gene segment was required. Rearrangements were classified as productive when the CDR3 lacked stop codons and remained in frame with V and J, and all other rearrangements were classified as non-productive. Following IMGT convention, CDR3 was defined as the stretch from the second conserved V-encoded cysteine to the conserved J-encoded phenylalanine. Sequences without an unambiguous match to a single V gene segment were excluded from the earlier analysis of approximately 560 of the donors. In an earlier analysis of approximately 590 of the donors, a V segment was called functional when productive rearrangements were above 56.7%, and segregating when the standard deviation between donors exceeded 5%. A statistical classification framework was built to diagnose cytomegalovirus status from the catalog of TCR beta chain sequences. In a later analysis, TCR nucleotide sequences were compared against IMGT/GENE-DB human TR gene sequences so that V and J genes could be assigned. Using the TCRdist pipeline, a later analysis assigned CDR3 sequences along with most-parsimonious VDJ recombination scenarios. In a later analysis, each TCR beta chain was defined by its CDR3 amino acid sequence together with its V-gene family, and reads lacking a unique V-gene family were excluded. A later analysis removed 500 to 650 highly shared, low-generation-probability nucleotide sequences to deal with suspected cross-contamination and a sequencing artifact. A later analysis calculated a clonal expansion index for each public chain from normalized within-repertoire ranks of inferred template counts. In a later analysis, generation probabilities were computed using a VDJ recombination model fitted to out-of-frame rearrangements, and the results were checked against IGoR. In a later analysis, hypergeometric tests were used to score TCR-TCR, TCR-HLA and TCR-CMV co-occurrence, with a repertoire-size bias correction applied to TCR pairs. False discovery rates were estimated in a later analysis by permuting HLA or CMV assignments 20 times. In a later analysis, co-occurring TCRs were grouped with DBSCAN, and TCRdist sequence similarity was added when clustering was performed within HLA-allele-positive subsets. Repertoires with fewer than 30,000 or more than 120,000 public chains, plus five repertoires with anomalous nucleotide sharing, were excluded from co-occurrence clustering. In TCRdb, the immuneACCESS table is reduced to in-frame sequences with V and J assigned. These tables do not hold every clone; where another copy was compared, an unresolved V gene accounts for under half, and the others remain unexplained. V, J and clone size are those of that table, while D and trimming were read from the DNA. The sample table lists more than 150,000 clones, around 77% of them with a count of one. The ten largest clones add up to 1.9% of the sample.

The source of the sample is a study of cytomegalovirus exposure and HLA in healthy donors (dated by TCRdb to about 2017). Context from the whole study: According to an earlier analysis of 587 of the donors, about 179 million T cells yielded approximately 120 million unique TCR beta sequences and less than 300 Gb of sequence data. To study patterns of TCR occurrence, a later analysis re-analyzed previously published TCR beta repertoires from 700 or so donors and added high-resolution HLA genotyping. All discovery cohort repertoires had been generated using a single sequencing platform. Donor age, sex, ethnicity and CMV serostatus were collected together with the repertoire data. The later analysis used no new phenotypic data to find candidate immune exposures, relying instead on TCR beta sequences and their occurrence across donors. Across roughly 420 genotyped donors of the cohort, an average of about 240,000 unique TCR beta nucleotide sequences per donor were sequenced, and roughly a sixth of those sequences were non-productive. About 320 gigabases of sequencing data and approximately 80 million unique TCR sequences were included in an early release covering 550 to 650 HLA-typed donors. In an earlier analysis of about 590 of the donors, high-throughput TCR beta sequencing was used to judge whether each TCR beta V gene segment behaved as functional or pseudogenic. The number of typed donors differed by locus: about 620-640 for A, B, C, DRB1 and DQB1; 522 for DQA1; around 610 for DPA1; and 450 to 480 for DPB1. High-throughput TCR immunosequencing, statistical association of individual TCRs with disease status, and machine learning were combined to predict cytomegalovirus infection status. Several DR-DQ haplotypes were handled as single units for association and clustering, since linkage in the cohort was strong. The aim of the study was to test whether cataloging public T cell receptors could identify signatures of past pathogen exposure. In addition to the first cohort of roughly 700 subjects, a separate validation cohort of some 120 different subjects was used. The study used immunosequencing to profile the T cell repertoires of around 600 subjects and linked those repertoires to cytomegalovirus serostatus. Of the approximately 400 genotyped donors, less than 85% were placed in the genetic ancestry cluster associated with self-reported Caucasian donors. Both class I and class II loci were covered by HLA typing, at four-digit resolution. Genome-wide SNP genotypes for about three fifths of the 666 donors were used in a later genetic analysis, which treated that subset as a discovery cohort. Study-level results and caveats: The authors suggested that the approach could potentially be extended to other disease states and immunological phenotypes. In a later analysis, around 15,000 TCR beta sequences were associated with specific HLA alleles at a false discovery rate of 0.05. V-gene and J-gene trimming of TCR beta chains was associated with a missense DCLRE1C variant in a later genetic analysis, and the association was replicated in an independent cohort. A further reported finding was that TCR beta sequences accurately predicted the HLA-A and HLA-B alleles for most subjects in the first cohort. Across donors, most TCR sequences were observed very rarely, whereas some public TCRs were present in many individuals. In a later analysis, TCR association rates were found to vary across HLA loci, with the most associated TCRs seen for DRB1 alleles and the fewest for HLA-C alleles. Several of the top co-occurrence clusters appeared to be linked to parvovirus B19, influenza, CMV and Epstein-Barr virus, according to a later analysis. Because HLA typing was unavailable for some donors at each locus, only the typed subset was used in association tests. Linkage disequilibrium might explain the correlated functional status among segregating V segments, but an unknown experimental factor could not be ruled out. A cluster of highly shared sequence variants was judged likely to be a technical artifact of the sequencing pipeline. The study listed 150 to 200 TCR beta chains as associated with cytomegalovirus. Cytomegalovirus status was reported to be diagnosed by the classifier with high specificity and sensitivity in both the original and validation cohorts. The only immune exposure information available for the cohort was CMV serostatus. Only TCR beta chains were sequenced in this cohort, and the absence of alpha or paired-chain data limited detectable features. When HLA alleles, especially DR and DQ, strongly co-occurred, attributing TCR associations to individual alleles was difficult. A later analysis found that HLA-associated TCR beta chains were more clonally expanded and had lower generation probabilities than equally common non-associated chains. Roughly 17 rarely observed V segments, including chromosome 9 orphons, were excluded from the earlier analysis of approximately 500 of the donors because counts were too low. Sequencing depth was assumed to be roughly uniform across donors in the presence/absence analyses, though that assumption may not hold. In a later genetic analysis, fewer N-insertions in productive TCRs were reported among donors in an Asian-associated ancestry cluster than the roughly 710-donor mean. In an earlier analysis of fewer than 700 of the donors, most TCR beta V segments appeared in productive rearrangements about 87% or about 30% of the time, broadly matching IMGT annotations. In a later analysis, most CMV-associated TCR beta chains were found to appear HLA-restricted, with HLA associations seemingly driven largely by CMV exposure. Some IMGT-functional V segments, including TRBV6-2 and TRBV6-3, could not be told apart with the 87-base-pair reads, so those segments were excluded. In vitro tests confirmed that a few of the cytomegalovirus-associated TCR beta chains recognize cytomegalovirus antigens.

As encoded in the germline V gene (reference sequence), CDR1 is GTSNPN while CDR2 is SVGIG. Trimming costs V 0 bases and J 0 bases, and their ends lie 12 bases apart. The cysteine opens and the phenylalanine closes a CDR3 of 17 amino acids. Only the CDR3 DNA stays, 51 bases, in frame from base 1. The receptor was isolated from a woman in her thirties in good health and CMV-seronegative. This chain is built from TRBV30 and TRBJ1-6; the D gene cannot be resolved reliably. Sample: PBMCs. For the CDR3, the sequence is CAWSVRGVGSYNSPLHF. The bases read TGTGCCTGGAGTGTACGGGGAGTTGGCTCCTATAATTCACCCCTCCACTTT.